These 19 T cell receptor beta chains were sequenced from one sample in a study of CD8+CD57+ T cells in acquired aplastic anemia. Genomic DNA, the template, was used for profiling of the TCR beta VDJ and CDR3. Using its own MiXCR run on the reads, TCRdb lists one record per CDR3 protein. The table lists some 280,000 distinct CDR3 sequences, 56% of them singletons. The sequenced material came from sorted CD4+, CD8+, or CD8+CD57+ T cells (not recorded which) from PBMCs. Receptors originate from a human donor with severe aplastic anemia or a healthy control (not recorded which).

J is TRBJ2-7 and V is TRBV5-1; D is perhaps TRBD1 (6 bases). V was shortened by 4 bases and J by 4 bases, with 15 bases between the two germline ends. CDR1 is SGHRS, CDR2 YFSETQ, per germline. This CDR3 is 14 amino acids long. In nucleotides, the CDR3 is TGCGCCAGCAGCCGAGGTTCAGGGGCGTACGAGCAGTACTTC. This codes for CASSRGSGAYEQYF.

The chain recombines TRBV5-6 with TRBJ2-4; D might be TRBD1 or TRBD2, each matching 6 bases. V was clipped by 4 bases and J by 1 base, with 18 bases between them. This CDR3 is built from 17 residues. Germline V lookup: CDR1 SGHDT, CDR2 YYEEEE. The CDR3 nucleotides read TGTGCCAGCAGCCGAAGGGGGGAGTTAGGGGCCAAAAACATTCAGTACTTC. Translated: CASSRRGELGAKNIQYF. The whole variable domain, remainder taken from reference TRBV5-6 and TRBJ2-4, is DAGVTQSPTHLIKTRGQQVTLRCSPKSGHDTVSWYQQALGQGPQFIFQYYEEEERQRGNFPDRFSGHQFPNYSSELNVNALLLGDSALYLCASSRRGELGAKNIQYFGAGTRLSVL.

The chain employs TRBV7-2 and TRBJ1-1; 9 positions agree with TRBD1. Trimming at V came to 5 bases and at J to 3 bases, leaving 7 bases not matched to a gene. Germline V gene lookup returns CDR1 SGHTA and CDR2 FQGNSA. The CDR3 loop spans 15 amino acids. CDR3 in DNA: TGTGCCAGCAGCCCGGGGACAGGGACGGACACTGAAGCTTTCTTT. This translates into CASSPGTGTDTEAFF.

CDR3 in amino acids: CASSTGWDTEAFF. The CDR3 DNA reads TGTGCCAGCTCGACAGGGTGGGACACTGAAGCTTTCTTT. The rearrangement uses TRBV19 and TRBJ1-1; TRBD1 agrees at 7 bases. V trimming: 9 bases; J trimming: 3 bases; junction bases outside the gene matches: 7. CDR1 LNHDA and CDR2 SQIVND come from the germline V gene (reference sequence). The CDR3 extends over 13 amino acids.

The rearrangement uses TRBV2 and TRBJ2-1, with D possibly matching TRBD1 (6 bases). Germline loops: CDR1 SNHLY, CDR2 FYNNEI. Trimming shortened V by 5 bases and J by 0 bases, and 11 bases separated the two germline ends. The CDR3 has 15 residues. The chain's CDR3 is CASSLTGRSYNEQFF. CDR3 in DNA: TGTGCCAGCAGTTTGACAGGACGCTCCTACAATGAGCAGTTCTTC. Variable domain in full (rest from reference TRBV2 and TRBJ2-1): EPEVTQTPSHQVTQMGQEVILRCVPISNHLYFYWYRQILGQKVEFLVSFYNNEISEKSEIFDDQFSVERPDGSNFTLKIRSTKLEDSAMYFCASSLTGRSYNEQFFGPGTRLTVL.

This chain connects TRBV7-9 to TRBJ2-7, with 8 nucleotides matching TRBD1. The CDR3 extends over 12 amino acids. The ends lost 8 bases at V and 5 bases at J; junction bases unmatched: 5. The germline V gene encodes CDR1 SEHNR and CDR2 FQNEAQ (reference sequence). In DNA, the CDR3 is TGTGCCAGCGGGACAGGAAGGGACGAGCAGTACTTC. Residues: CASGTGRDEQYF.

The chain links TRBV7-3 to TRBJ2-5, with TRBD2 matching over 10 bases. V was pared by 2 bases and J by 4 bases, with 10 bases of the junction left unmatched. CDR1 is SGHTA, CDR2 FQGTGA, per germline. The CDR3 contains 17 residues. CDR3 sequence: CASSLAWLAGEGETQYF. DNA of the CDR3: TGTGCCAGCAGCTTAGCTTGGCTAGCGGGGGAAGGAGAGACCCAGTACTTC. Looking up the rest from reference TRBV7-3 and TRBJ2-5 gives the full variable domain: GAGVSQTPSNKVTEKGKYVELRCDPISGHTALYWYRQSLGQGPEFLIYFQGTGAADDSGLPNDRFFAVRPEGSVSTLKIQRTERGDSAVYLCASSLAWLAGEGETQYFGPGTRLLVL.

This clonotype has just one count. The CDR3 does not close with the conserved phenylalanine or tryptophan, likely indicating a read error. The DNA is omitted, as the CDR3 cannot be located on it reliably, and the CDR3 follows TCRdb's listing. J is TRBJ2-6 and V is TRBV10-3. The length of the CDR3 is 14 amino acids, counting both ends. Germline V CDR1 and CDR2: ENHRY, SYGVKD. The CDR3 reads CAISVGTGANVRTC.

This clonotype has more than one count but fewer than ten. The chain links TRBV7-6 to TRBJ1-1; D is possibly TRBD1 (5 bases). The CDR3 loop spans 13 amino acids. The V end was cut by 5 bases, the J end by 3 bases, with 10 bases between. In germline, CDR1 is SGHVS, CDR2 FNYEAQ. The CDR3 spells CASSLRGYTEAFF. The CDR3 DNA sequence: TGTGCCAGCAGCCTCCGGGGCTACACTGAAGCTTTCTTT.

Note on this clonotype: A junction boundary mismatches the germline segment, possibly from a read error. This rearrangement joins TRBV7-8 to TRBJ1-6, with D unclear. Germline values: CDR1 SGHVS, CDR2 FQNEAQ. CDR3 length: 12 residues. The CDR3 coding sequence is TGTGCCGGCAGCTTCTCAGGTTCACCCCTCCACTTT. Translating gives CAGSFSGSPLHF.

The chain has TRBV15 and TRBJ1-5; 9 bases line up with TRBD1. Germline V gives CDR1 LNHNV, CDR2 YYDKDF (reference sequence). The trim removed 3 bases at V and 5 bases at J, leaving 5 bases unmatched. The CDR3 is made up of 15 amino acids. The CDR3 protein is CATSSHRGRDQPQHF. DNA of the CDR3: TGTGCCACCAGCAGTCACAGGGGGCGCGATCAGCCCCAGCATTTT.

This sequence joins TRBV19 and TRBJ1-5; D is perhaps TRBD1 (6 bases). V was pared by 5 bases and J by 0 bases, with 14 bases between. Germline-derived CDR1 and CDR2 are LNHDA and SQIVND (reference sequence). The CDR3 has 16 amino acids. CDR3 DNA: TGTGCCAGTAGTCCTTGGACAGATTATAGCAATCAGCCCCAGCATTTT. Translation gives CASSPWTDYSNQPQHF.

Regarding this clonotype: One end of the junction is discordant with germline, which a read error may explain. This chain connects TRBV6-1 to TRBJ2-2; D tentatively reads TRBD1 or TRBD2 (5 bases each). CDR3 length: 16 amino acids. CDR1 and CDR2 from the germline V gene are MNHNS and SASEGT. CDR3 nucleotide sequence: TGTGCCAGCAGCCCCTTACGGGACCGGTCCCACGGGGAGCCGTTTTTT. Protein product: CASSPLRDRSHGEPFF.

The chain links TRBV4-2 to TRBJ2-5, with D possibly TRBD2 on 5 matching bases. Germline CDR1 reads LGHNA; CDR2 reads YNFKEQ. The CDR3 covers 17 residues. Trimming took 0 bases from V and 1 from J, leaving 15 bases between them. The CDR3 is CASSQDVRRGSQETQYF. The CDR3 DNA is TGTGCCAGCAGCCAAGATGTTCGAAGAGGGTCCCAAGAGACCCAGTACTTC.

V gene TRBV2 combines with J gene TRBJ1-6; no clear D gene. Trimming shortened V by 3 bases and J by 14 bases, and 11 bases separated the two germline ends. The CDR3 is made up of 12 amino acids. The germline CDR1 and CDR2 sequences are SNHLY and FYNNEI. The DNA of the CDR3 is TGTGCCAGCAGTGACCGGTTTGCAACCCTCCACTTT. Translated, it gives CASSDRFATLHF.

The chain couples TRBV7-9 to TRBJ2-1; the match to TRBD2 covers 7 bases. J lost 3 bases, V lost 3 bases, and 5 bases had no gene match. Germline values: CDR1 SEHNR, CDR2 FQNEAQ (reference sequence). The CDR3 is made up of 15 amino acids. The CDR3 reads CASSLSSGRYNEQFF. CDR3 nucleotides: TGTGCCAGCAGCTTGAGTAGCGGGCGCTACAATGAGCAGTTCTTC.

This clonotype was found a few times. CDR3 in amino acids: CASSLRSESTGELFF. The CDR3 nucleotides are TGCGCCAGCAGCTTGCGCTCGGAATCGACCGGGGAGCTGTTTTTT. This sequence joins TRBV5-1 and TRBJ2-2; D is uncertain. CDR3 length equals 15 residues. V was clipped by 1 base and J by 5 bases, with 12 bases between them. Germline V gives CDR1 SGHRS, CDR2 YFSETQ.

About this clonotype: A much larger clone differs from this one at a single base, so this may be a read error. The J gene is TRBJ1-1, the V gene TRBV6-6; tentatively, D is TRBD1 (5 bases). The CDR3 loop spans 14 amino acids. Germline CDR1 and CDR2: MNHNY and SVGAGI (reference sequence). CDR3 residues: CASREGGDPSGASF. Here the CDR3 DNA reads TGTGCCAGCAGAGAGGGCGGGGACCCCTCTGGGGCTTCCTTT.

This clonotype has a count of ten or more. The rearrangement links TRBV7-3 to TRBJ1-1, with D perhaps TRBD1 (6 bases). The V gene lost 5 bases and the J gene lost 4 bases, with 11 bases spanning the gap. CDR3 length: 13 amino acids. In germline, CDR1 is SGHTA, CDR2 FQGTGA. DNA for the CDR3: TGTGCCAGCAGCCCCAAGGGGGGCACTGAAGCTTTCTTT. Translation: CASSPKGGTEAFF. Complete variable domain (other parts from reference TRBV7-3 and TRBJ1-1): GAGVSQTPSNKVTEKGKYVELRCDPISGHTALYWYRQSLGQGPEFLIYFQGTGAADDSGLPNDRFFAVRPEGSVSTLKIQRTERGDSAVYLCASSPKGGTEAFFGQGTRLTVV.